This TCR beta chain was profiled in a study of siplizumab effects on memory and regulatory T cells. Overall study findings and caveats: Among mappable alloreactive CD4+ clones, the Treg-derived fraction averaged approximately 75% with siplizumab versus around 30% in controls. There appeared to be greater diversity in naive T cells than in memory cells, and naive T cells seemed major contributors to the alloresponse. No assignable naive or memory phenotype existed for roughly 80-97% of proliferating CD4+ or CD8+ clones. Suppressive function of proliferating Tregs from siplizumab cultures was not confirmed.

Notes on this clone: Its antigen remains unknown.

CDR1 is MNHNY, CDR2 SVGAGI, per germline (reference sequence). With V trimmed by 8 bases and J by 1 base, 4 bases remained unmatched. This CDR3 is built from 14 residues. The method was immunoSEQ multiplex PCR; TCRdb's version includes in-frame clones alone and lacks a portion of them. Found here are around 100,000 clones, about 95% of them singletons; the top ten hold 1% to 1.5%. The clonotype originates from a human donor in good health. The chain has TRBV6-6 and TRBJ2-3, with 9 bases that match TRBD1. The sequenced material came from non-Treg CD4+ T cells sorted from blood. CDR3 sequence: CASYRTGGTDTQYF. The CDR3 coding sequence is TGTGCCAGCTATCGGACAGGGGGCACAGATACGCAGTATTTT.